The 16 T cell receptor beta chains below come from one sample, sequenced in a study of cytomegalovirus exposure and HLA in healthy donors. PCR was performed using 60 Vbeta and 13 Jbeta primers. Assay used: immunoSEQ multiplex PCR; TCRdb lists only in-frame clones, some missing. The table lists around 91,000 clones, more than 70% of them singletons. The material sequenced was PBMCs. These receptor sequences come from a male donor in good health and CMV-seropositive.

This clone was seen more than once but under ten times. The chain has TRBV21-1 and TRBJ1-2; whether TRBD1, the table's D call, matches the DNA was not checked. TRBV21-1 is a known pseudogene. The CDR3 consists of 19 residues. Written as DNA, the CDR3 is TGTGCCAGCAGCAAAGGAAGAAGTGGGACAGGGGGCGCGCAAAGGAGCTACACCTTC. Its translation is CASSKGRSGTGGAQRSYTF.

A few counts support this clone. The gene calls are TRBV6-5 and TRBJ1-1; perhaps TRBD1 as D (5 bases). This CDR3 contains 11 residues. Deletions cut 7 bases from V and 11 bases from J, with 14 bases between. Germline V lookup: CDR1 MNHEY, CDR2 SVGAGI. The CDR3 protein is CASILGARAFF. CDR3 bases: TGTGCCAGCATCTTAGGGGCGAGGGCTTTCTTT.

The rearrangement joins TRBV5-1 to TRBJ2-5; 8 nucleotides align to TRBD1. Germline V lookup: CDR1 SGHRS, CDR2 YFSETQ. With 1 base clipped from V and 5 bases from J, the junction kept 4 bases outside the gene matches. This CDR3 has 14 amino acids. CDR3 loop: CASSLQGAGETQYF. The CDR3 nucleotides read TGCGCCAGCAGCTTGCAGGGGGCAGGGGAGACCCAGTACTTC.

The chain carries TRBV6-6 and TRBJ1-6; tentatively, D is TRBD1 (6 bases). The CDR3 consists of 14 residues. CDR1 MNHNY and CDR2 SVGAGI come from the germline V gene (reference sequence). V lost 5 bases, J lost 9 bases, and 14 bases lay in between. The CDR3 here is CASSQQGHPSPLHF. CDR3 DNA sequence: TGTGCCAGCAGTCAACAGGGTCACCCTTCACCCCTCCACTTT.

This clone showed up just a few times. J is TRBJ2-7 and V is TRBV13, with D possibly TRBD2 on 7 matching bases. Trimming stripped 5 bases from V and 3 bases from J, with 17 bases between. Germline lookup yields CDR1 PRHDT and CDR2 FYEKMQ (reference sequence). The length of the CDR3 is 15 residues. The CDR3 is CASSTSGGDYYEQYF. The CDR3, as DNA: TGTGCCAGCAGCACATCGGGGGGCGACTACTACGAGCAGTACTTC.

This clone was seen only a few times. The rearrangement joins TRBV10-3 to TRBJ2-7; 7 bases fit TRBD1. V lost 6 bases and J lost 1; bases outside the gene matches: 12. Germline loops: CDR1 ENHRY, CDR2 SYGVKD. The length of the CDR3 is 16 residues. The CDR3 protein is CAISAPRQGSSYEQYF. CDR3 DNA: TGTGCCATCAGCGCCCCGAGACAGGGAAGTTCCTACGAGCAGTACTTC.

The rearrangement links TRBV7-2 to TRBJ2-2; 7 bases are shared with TRBD2. The junction had 6 bases not matched to a gene; V was cut back by 4 bases and J by 4 bases. CDR3 length: 15 amino acids. Germline values: CDR1 SGHTA, CDR2 FQGNSA. The CDR3 bases are TGTGCCAGCAGCTCCCGGACTAGATCCACCGGGGAGCTGTTTTTT. Translation gives CASSSRTRSTGELFF.

The chain combines TRBV2 with TRBJ2-7; possible D gene TRBD2, 5 bases. V was trimmed by 3 bases and J by 5 bases, leaving 11 bases between them. The CDR3 runs 13 residues. CDR1 and CDR2 from the germline V gene are SNHLY and FYNNEI. In DNA, the CDR3 is TGTGCCAGCAGTGAGGGAGAGAGGCACGAGCAGTACTTC. Amino acids: CASSEGERHEQYF.

The chain uses TRBV6-1 and TRBJ1-3, with D possibly matching TRBD1 (6 bases). The V end lost 5 bases, the J end lost 0 bases, and 11 bases lay between the germline ends. Per germline, CDR1 MNHNS and CDR2 SASEGT. This CDR3 contains 15 residues. CDR3 in DNA: TGTGCCAGCAGTCAACAGGGCCACTCTGGAAACACCATATATTTT. Protein: CASSQQGHSGNTIYF.

The chain is built from TRBV7-2 and TRBJ2-3; TRBD1 might be the D (7 bases). The V end lost 5 bases, the J end lost 2 bases, and 11 bases lay between the germline ends. The CDR3 has 14 residues. CDR1 SGHTA and CDR2 FQGNSA come from the germline V gene. In nucleotides, the CDR3 is TGTGCCAGCAGCCCAGGGGGGTACACAGATACGCAGTATTTT. Its protein is CASSPGGYTDTQYF.

The chain employs TRBV11-3 and TRBJ2-2, with 9 positions matching TRBD1. This CDR3 spans 17 amino acids. With V trimmed by 5 bases and J by 2 bases, 9 bases remained unmatched. The germline V gene has CDR1 SGHNT and CDR2 YENEEA. Here the CDR3 reads CASSDKSQGANTGELFF. The CDR3 bases are TGTGCCAGCAGCGACAAATCACAGGGGGCCAACACCGGGGAGCTGTTTTTT.

V is TRBV6-5 and J is TRBJ1-1; TRBD1 might be the D (5 bases). There are 14 residues in the CDR3. Trimming removed 6 bases from V and 10 bases from J, with 21 bases in between. CDR1 MNHEY and CDR2 SVGAGI come from the germline V gene. CDR3: CASSRPAGSPGAFF. Here the CDR3 DNA reads TGTGCCAGCAGCCGCCCGGCAGGGTCGCCTGGAGCTTTCTTT.

The V gene is TRBV7-9, the J gene TRBJ2-3; D may be TRBD2 (5 bases). Germline V gene data show CDR1 as SEHNR and CDR2 as FQNEAQ (reference sequence). The CDR3 consists of 14 residues. The V end lost 0 bases, the J end lost 4 bases, and 8 bases lay between the germline ends. In nucleotides, the CDR3 is TGTGCCAGCAGCTTAGCGAGCGGCCCAGATACGCAGTATTTT. Translating it yields CASSLASGPDTQYF.

This clone appeared once. The chain carries TRBV30 and TRBJ1-5, with 8 bases identical to TRBD1. The CDR3 sequence is 15 residues long. Germline assignment: CDR1 GTSNPN and CDR2 SVGIG (reference sequence). Trimming removed 1 base from V and 7 bases from J; junction bases left unmatched: 9. This CDR3 is CAWSDTGTGGQPQHF. The CDR3, as DNA: TGTGCCTGGAGTGATACCGGGACAGGAGGGCAGCCCCAGCATTTT. The variable domain in full, with the rest retrieved from reference TRBV30 and TRBJ1-5, is SQTIHQWPATLVQPVGSPLSLECTVEGTSNPNLYWYRQAAGRGLQLLFYSVGIGQISSEVPQNLSASRPQDRQFILSSKKLLLSDSGFYLCAWSDTGTGGQPQHFGDGTRLSIL.

The rearrangement links TRBV27 to TRBJ2-5, with TRBD1 as a possible D gene (6 bases). This CDR3 is 15 amino acids long. Trimming removed 3 bases from V and 1 base from J, with 12 bases in between. Germline CDR1 reads MNHEY; CDR2 reads SMNVEV (reference sequence). The CDR3 loop is CASSFGQTGQETQYF. CDR3 nucleotides: TGTGCCAGCAGTTTCGGACAGACGGGCCAAGAGACCCAGTACTTC.

The V and J genes are TRBV30 and TRBJ1-6, with TRBD1 as a possible D gene (6 bases). Germline V gene data show CDR1 as GTSNPN and CDR2 as SVGIG (reference sequence). Trimming took off 4 bases at V and 7 bases at J, with 20 bases between the two ends. This CDR3 contains 16 residues. CDR3 DNA sequence: TGTGCCTGGATGTATAGGGGGAACCGGGGCAATTCACCCCTCCACTTT. This codes for CAWMYRGNRGNSPLHF.